This entry describes one TCR beta chain. PCR primers comprised 60 Vbeta and 13 Jbeta primers. Method: immunoSEQ multiplex PCR; TCRdb's copy keeps in-frame clones and lacks some. The data contain approximately 190,000 clones, 84% of them singletons. Germline V gene sequence: CDR1 KGHSH, CDR2 LQKENI. This CDR3 comprises 14 residues. Trimming at V came to 2 bases and at J to 4 bases, leaving 3 bases not matched to a gene. This specimen belongs to a study of cytomegalovirus exposure and HLA in healthy donors. For the study at large: There were 350 to 450 genotyped donors. Of these, about 80% fell in the genetic ancestry cluster associated with self-reported Caucasian donors.

Donors consisted of healthy bone marrow donors. This clonotype was obtained from a woman aged 45-60 years in good health and CMV-seropositive. The chain combines TRBV18 with TRBJ1-1; TRBD1 aligns across 8 bases. The material sequenced was PBMCs. The CDR3 protein is CASSPITGGTEAFF. The CDR3 nucleotides read TGTGCCAGCTCACCAATAACAGGGGGCACTGAAGCTTTCTTT.